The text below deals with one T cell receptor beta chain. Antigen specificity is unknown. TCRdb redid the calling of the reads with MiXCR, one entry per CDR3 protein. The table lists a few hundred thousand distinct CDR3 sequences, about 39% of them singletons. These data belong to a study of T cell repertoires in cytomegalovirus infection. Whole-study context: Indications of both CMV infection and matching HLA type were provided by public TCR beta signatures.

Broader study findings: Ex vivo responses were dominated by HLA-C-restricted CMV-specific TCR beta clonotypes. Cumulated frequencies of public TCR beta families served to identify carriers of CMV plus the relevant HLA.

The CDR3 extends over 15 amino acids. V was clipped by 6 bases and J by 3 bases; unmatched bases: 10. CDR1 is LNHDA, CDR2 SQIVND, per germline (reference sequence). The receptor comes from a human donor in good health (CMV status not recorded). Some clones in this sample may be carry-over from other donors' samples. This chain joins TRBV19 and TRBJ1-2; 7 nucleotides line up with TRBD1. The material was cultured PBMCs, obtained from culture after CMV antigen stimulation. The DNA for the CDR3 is TGTGCCAGTAGCCTTACCCCGGGACAGTACTATGGCTACACCTTC. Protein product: CASSLTPGQYYGYTF.